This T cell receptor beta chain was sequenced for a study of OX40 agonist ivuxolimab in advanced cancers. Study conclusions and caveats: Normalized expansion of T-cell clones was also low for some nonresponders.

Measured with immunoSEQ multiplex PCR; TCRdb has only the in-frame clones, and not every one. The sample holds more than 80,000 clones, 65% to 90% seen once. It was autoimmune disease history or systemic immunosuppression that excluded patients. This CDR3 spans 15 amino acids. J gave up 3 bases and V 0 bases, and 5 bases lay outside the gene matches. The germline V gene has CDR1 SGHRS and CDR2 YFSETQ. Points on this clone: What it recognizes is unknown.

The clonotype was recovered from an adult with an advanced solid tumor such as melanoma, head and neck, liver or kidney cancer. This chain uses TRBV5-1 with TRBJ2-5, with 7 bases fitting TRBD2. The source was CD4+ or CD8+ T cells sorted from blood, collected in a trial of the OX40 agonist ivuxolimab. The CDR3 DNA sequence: TGCGCCAGCAGCTTGGGGGCTAGCGGAGAAGAGACCCAGTACTTC. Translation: CASSLGASGEETQYF. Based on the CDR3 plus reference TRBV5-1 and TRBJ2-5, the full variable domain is KAGVTQTPRYLIKTRGQQVTLSCSPISGHRSVSWYQQTPGQGLQFLFEYFSETQRNKGNFPGRFSGRQFSNSRSEMNVSTLELGDSALYLCASSLGASGEETQYFGPGTRLLVL.